This T cell receptor (beta chain) was captured in a study of cytomegalovirus exposure and HLA in healthy donors. Study details: An earlier analysis identified some 110 million unique TCR beta sequences in 150 million to 200 million T cells. Findings and caveats of the study: According to reports, the classifier identified cytomegalovirus status with high specificity and sensitivity. TRBV6-2, TRBV6-3 and some other V segments were excluded as indistinguishable.

PCR employed 60 Vbeta and 13 Jbeta primers. Profiling relied on immunoSEQ multiplex PCR, and the TCRdb table lists in-frame clones only, not all of them. The sample shows approximately 100,000 clones, over 75% of them seen only once. On this clone itself: Its antigen is currently unknown.

Germline CDR1 GTSNPN, CDR2 SVGIG (reference sequence). J lost 4 bases, V lost 1 base, and 2 bases had no gene match. The CDR3 has 13 residues. This sequence joins TRBV30 and TRBJ1-2, with 8 bases identical to TRBD1. The origin of this receptor is a man aged 55 to 70 in good health and CMV-seronegative. Sample: PBMCs. The CDR3 DNA reads TGTGCCTGGAGTGGGACAGGGTTCTATGGCTACACCTTC. Its translation: CAWSGTGFYGYTF.